Below, one T cell receptor beta chain is given with its context. Its antigen remains unidentified. No per-base quality is available; no much larger clone lies one base away. The immunoSEQ Assay, a bias-controlled multiplex PCR, was used to amplify TCRbeta CDR3 regions from genomic DNA. As for how the authors treated the data: Within the assay, amplification of reference gene primers was used to estimate how many nucleated cells each sample contained. To quantify the absolute abundance of each unique TCRbeta CDR3 rearrangement, sequence reads were collapsed and filtered. For each sample, productive Simpson clonality was calculated as the square root of Simpson's diversity index over productive rearrangements. TCRdb took over this immuneACCESS table, retaining in-frame rearrangements with V and J assigned. Such tables are incomplete; in checked studies, under half of the missing clones stem from an unresolved V gene, and the remainder is unexplained. V and J calls and clone size are given by that table; D and trimming were obtained from the DNA. Within this sample are 140,000 or so clones, with 88% of them counted one time only. The ten largest clones represent less than 2% of the sample.

The data derive from a study of blood T cell repertoires in COVID-19 (dated by TCRdb to about 2020). For context, the study as a whole: Samples from collaborators originated in the United States, Italy and Spain and spanned both the acute and convalescent phases of COVID-19. The material from the prospective study consisted of cDNA or gDNA derived from T cells, B-cell-depleted T cells, or PBMCs. The dataset comprised deeply sampled blood TCRbeta repertoires from subjects exposed to, actively infected with, or recovered from COVID-19. The repertoires were released in a freely available public database intended as a resource for research on the immune response to SARS-CoV-2. Samples were obtained from the ongoing ImmuneRACE study (first 160 participants) and from 1,254 subjects provided by 6 global collaborators. Sample metadata almost always included a de-identified subject ID, COVID-19 status, age in years and sex. Where available, HLA class I and class II types were obtained from metadata supplied by the sample provider rather than from assay-based typing.

Collaborating institutions collected whole blood in K2EDTA tubes following their own protocols. For TCRbeta analysis, collaborators shipped samples in one of three forms: frozen whole blood, isolated PBMCs, or DNA extracted from either of those sample types. The germline V gene provides CDR1 SGDLS and CDR2 YYNGEE. V and J are truncated by 0 bases and 3 bases respectively, leaving an intervening sequence of 14 bases. The cysteine opens and the phenylalanine closes a CDR3 of 16 amino acids. Of all the DNA, just the CDR3 is kept, 48 bases in frame from base 1. General findings and caveats noted by the study authors: Clinical and demographic metadata were provided uncurated, with the amount varying by source and participant.

The clonotype was recovered from a woman between 50 and 59 years old with acute or convalescent COVID-19. The sequencing sample was made of peripheral blood. This chain joins TRBV9 to TRBJ2-3, and possibly TRBD2, on 6 matching bases. The bases are TGTGCCAGCAGCGTAGCTGATCTTGCGGGGACAGATACGCAGTATTTT. Its translation reads: CASSVADLAGTDTQYF.